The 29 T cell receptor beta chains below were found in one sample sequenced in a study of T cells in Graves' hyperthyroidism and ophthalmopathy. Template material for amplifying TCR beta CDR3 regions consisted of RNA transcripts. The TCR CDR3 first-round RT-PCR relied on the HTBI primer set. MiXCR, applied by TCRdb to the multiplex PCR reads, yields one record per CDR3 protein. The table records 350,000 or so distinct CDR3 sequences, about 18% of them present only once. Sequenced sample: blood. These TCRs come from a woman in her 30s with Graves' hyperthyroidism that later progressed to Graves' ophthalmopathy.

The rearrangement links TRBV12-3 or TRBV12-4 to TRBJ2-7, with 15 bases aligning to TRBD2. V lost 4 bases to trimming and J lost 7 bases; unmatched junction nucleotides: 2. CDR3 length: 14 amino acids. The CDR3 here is CASSSGLAGGEQYF. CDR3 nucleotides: TGTGCCAGCAGTTCGGGACTAGCGGGAGGTGAGCAGTACTTC.

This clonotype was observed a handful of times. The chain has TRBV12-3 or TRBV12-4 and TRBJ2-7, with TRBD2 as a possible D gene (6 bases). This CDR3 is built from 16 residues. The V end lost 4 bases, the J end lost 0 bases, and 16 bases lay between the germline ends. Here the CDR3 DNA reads TGTGCCAGCAGTTCTACATGGGACTTCACCTCCTACGAGCAGTACTTC. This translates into CASSSTWDFTSYEQYF.

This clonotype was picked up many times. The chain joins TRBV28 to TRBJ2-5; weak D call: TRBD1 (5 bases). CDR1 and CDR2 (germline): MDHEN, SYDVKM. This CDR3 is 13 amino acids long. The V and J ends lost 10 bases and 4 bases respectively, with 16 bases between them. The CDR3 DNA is TGTGCCACCCGACAGTCTCCCAGAGAGACCCAGTACTTC. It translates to CATRQSPRETQYF. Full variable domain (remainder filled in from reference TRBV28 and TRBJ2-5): DVKVTQSSRYLVKRTGEKVFLECVQDMDHENMFWYRQDPGLGLRLIYFSYDVKMKEKGDIPEGYSVSREKKERFSLILESASTNQTSMYLCATRQSPRETQYFGPGTRLLVL.

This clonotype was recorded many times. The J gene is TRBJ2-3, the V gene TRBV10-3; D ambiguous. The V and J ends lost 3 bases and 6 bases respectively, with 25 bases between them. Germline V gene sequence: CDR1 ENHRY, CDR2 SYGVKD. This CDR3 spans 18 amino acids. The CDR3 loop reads CAISDDAWSALRRDTQYF. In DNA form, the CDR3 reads TGTGCCATCAGTGACGACGCCTGGTCCGCCCTTCGTCGGGATACGCAGTATTTT.

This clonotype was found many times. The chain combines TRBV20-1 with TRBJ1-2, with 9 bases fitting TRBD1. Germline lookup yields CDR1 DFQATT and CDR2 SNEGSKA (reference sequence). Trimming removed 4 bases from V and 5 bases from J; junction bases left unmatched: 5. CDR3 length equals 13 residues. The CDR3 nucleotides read TGCAGTGCTACAGACAGGGGGGGGTATGGCTACACCTTC. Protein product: CSATDRGGYGYTF.

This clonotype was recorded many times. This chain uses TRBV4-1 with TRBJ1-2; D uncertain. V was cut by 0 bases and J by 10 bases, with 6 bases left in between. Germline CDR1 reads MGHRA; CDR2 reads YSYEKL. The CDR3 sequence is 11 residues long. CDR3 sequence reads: CASSQELDYTF. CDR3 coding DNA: TGCGCCAGCAGCCAAGAATTGGACTACACCTTC.

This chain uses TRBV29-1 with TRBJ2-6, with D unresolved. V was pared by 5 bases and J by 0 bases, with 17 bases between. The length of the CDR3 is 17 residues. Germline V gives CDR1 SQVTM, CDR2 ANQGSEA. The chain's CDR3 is CSVLTFGSTSGANVLTF. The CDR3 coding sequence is TGCAGCGTTCTGACTTTTGGCAGCACCTCTGGGGCCAACGTCCTGACTTTC.

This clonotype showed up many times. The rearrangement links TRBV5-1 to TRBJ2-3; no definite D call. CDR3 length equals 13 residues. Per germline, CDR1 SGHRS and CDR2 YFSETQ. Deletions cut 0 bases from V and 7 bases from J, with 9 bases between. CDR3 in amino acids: CASSLVGVNTQYF. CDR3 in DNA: TGCGCCAGCAGCTTGGTTGGCGTCAATACGCAGTATTTT.

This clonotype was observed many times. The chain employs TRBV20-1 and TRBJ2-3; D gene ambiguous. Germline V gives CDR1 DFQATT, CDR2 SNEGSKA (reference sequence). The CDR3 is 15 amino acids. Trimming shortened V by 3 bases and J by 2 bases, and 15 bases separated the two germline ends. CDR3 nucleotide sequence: TGCAGTGCTAGCGCAATTAAGGAAAACACAGATACGCAGTATTTT. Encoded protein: CSASAIKENTDTQYF.

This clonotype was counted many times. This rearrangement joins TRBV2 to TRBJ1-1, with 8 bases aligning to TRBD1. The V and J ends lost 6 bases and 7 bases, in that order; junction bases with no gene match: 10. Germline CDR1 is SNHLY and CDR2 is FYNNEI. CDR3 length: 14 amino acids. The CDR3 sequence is CASRGTGEIGEAFF. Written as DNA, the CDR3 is TGTGCCAGCAGAGGGACAGGAGAGATTGGTGAAGCTTTCTTT.

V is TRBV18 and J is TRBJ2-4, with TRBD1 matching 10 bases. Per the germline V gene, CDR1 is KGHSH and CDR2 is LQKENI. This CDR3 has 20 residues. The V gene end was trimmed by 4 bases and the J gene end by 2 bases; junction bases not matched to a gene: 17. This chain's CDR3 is CASSLTPGQGPHTPKNIQYF. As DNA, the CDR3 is TGTGCCAGCTCACTAACTCCGGGACAGGGGCCCCACACCCCCAAAAACATTCAGTACTTC.

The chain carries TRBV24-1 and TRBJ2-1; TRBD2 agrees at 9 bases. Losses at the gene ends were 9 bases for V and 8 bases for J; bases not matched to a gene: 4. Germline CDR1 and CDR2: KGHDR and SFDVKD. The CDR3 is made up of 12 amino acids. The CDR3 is CATGRTSDEQFF. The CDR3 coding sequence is TGTGCCACCGGTCGGACTAGCGATGAGCAGTTCTTC.

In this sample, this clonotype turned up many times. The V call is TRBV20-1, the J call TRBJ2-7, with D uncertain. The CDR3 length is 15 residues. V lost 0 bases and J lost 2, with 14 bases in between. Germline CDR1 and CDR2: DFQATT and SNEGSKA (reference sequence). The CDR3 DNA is TGCAGTGCTAGAGATTTTCGACAAGGCCCCTACGAGCAGTACTTC. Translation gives CSARDFRQGPYEQYF.

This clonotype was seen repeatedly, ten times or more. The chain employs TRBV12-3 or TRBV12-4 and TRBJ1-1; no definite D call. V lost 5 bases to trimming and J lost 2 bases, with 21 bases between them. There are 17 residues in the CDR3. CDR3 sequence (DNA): TGTGCCAGCAGTCGCCAGACGGGCCTGCACACCAACACTGAAGCTTTCTTT. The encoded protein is CASSRQTGLHTNTEAFF.

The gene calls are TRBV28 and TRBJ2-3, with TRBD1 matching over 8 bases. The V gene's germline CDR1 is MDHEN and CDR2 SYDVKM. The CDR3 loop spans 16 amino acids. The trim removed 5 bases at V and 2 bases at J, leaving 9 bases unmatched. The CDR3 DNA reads TGTGCCAGCAGTCCGCGGACAGGGCCAGACACAGATACGCAGTATTTT. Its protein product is CASSPRTGPDTDTQYF.

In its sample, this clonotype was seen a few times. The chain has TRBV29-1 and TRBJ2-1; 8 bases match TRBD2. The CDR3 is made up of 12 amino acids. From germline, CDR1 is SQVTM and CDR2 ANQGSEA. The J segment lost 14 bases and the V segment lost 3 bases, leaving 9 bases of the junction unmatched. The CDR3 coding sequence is TGCAGCGTTGAGGAGACCGGGACTAGGGAGTTCTTC. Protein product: CSVEETGTREFF.

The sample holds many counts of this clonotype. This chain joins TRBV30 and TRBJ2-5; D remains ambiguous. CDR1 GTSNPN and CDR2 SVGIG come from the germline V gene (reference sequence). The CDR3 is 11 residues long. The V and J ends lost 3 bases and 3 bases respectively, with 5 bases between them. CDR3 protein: CAWSAEETQYF. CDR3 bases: TGTGCCTGGAGCGCGGAAGAGACCCAGTACTTC.

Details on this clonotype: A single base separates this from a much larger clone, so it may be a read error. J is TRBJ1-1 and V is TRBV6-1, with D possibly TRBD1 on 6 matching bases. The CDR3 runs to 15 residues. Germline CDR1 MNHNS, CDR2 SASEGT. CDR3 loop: CTSSDPGDLNTEAFF. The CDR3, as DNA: TGCACCAGCAGTGACCCAGGGGATCTGAACACTGAAGCTTTCTTT.

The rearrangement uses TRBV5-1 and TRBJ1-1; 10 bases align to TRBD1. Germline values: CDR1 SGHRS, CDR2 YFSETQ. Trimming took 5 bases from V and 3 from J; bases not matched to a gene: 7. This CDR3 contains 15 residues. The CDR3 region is CASRPTGGADTEAFF. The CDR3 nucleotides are TGCGCCAGCAGACCGACAGGGGGCGCGGACACTGAAGCTTTCTTT.

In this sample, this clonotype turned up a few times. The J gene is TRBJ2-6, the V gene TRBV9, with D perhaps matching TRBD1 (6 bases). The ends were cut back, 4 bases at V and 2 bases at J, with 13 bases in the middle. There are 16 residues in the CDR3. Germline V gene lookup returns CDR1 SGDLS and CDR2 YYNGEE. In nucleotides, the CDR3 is TGTGCCAGCAGCCTCACCCGGGACACTGGGGCCAACGTCCTGACTTTC. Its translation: CASSLTRDTGANVLTF.

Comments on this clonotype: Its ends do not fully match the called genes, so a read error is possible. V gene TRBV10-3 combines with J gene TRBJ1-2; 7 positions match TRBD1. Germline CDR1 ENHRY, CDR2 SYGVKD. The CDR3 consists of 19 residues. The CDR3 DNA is TGTGCCATCAGTGTAGAAGGGGGCGGTCCCACCCCAACTCCATATGGCTACATCTTC. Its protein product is CAISVEGGGPTPTPYGYIF.

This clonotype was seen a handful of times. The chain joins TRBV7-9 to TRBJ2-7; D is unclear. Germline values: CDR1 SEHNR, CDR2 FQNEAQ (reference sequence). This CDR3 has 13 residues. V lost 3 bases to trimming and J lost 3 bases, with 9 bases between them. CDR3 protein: CASSLGGVYEQYF. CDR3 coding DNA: TGTGCCAGCAGCTTGGGCGGCGTCTACGAGCAGTACTTC.

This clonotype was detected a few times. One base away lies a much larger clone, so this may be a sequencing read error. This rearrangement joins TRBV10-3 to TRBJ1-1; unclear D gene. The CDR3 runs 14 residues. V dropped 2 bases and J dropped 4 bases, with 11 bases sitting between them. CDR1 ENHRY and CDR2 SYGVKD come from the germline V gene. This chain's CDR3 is CAISEAGRSTEAFF. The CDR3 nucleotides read TGTGCCATCAGTGAGGCTGGGAGGAGCACTGAAGCTTTCTTT.

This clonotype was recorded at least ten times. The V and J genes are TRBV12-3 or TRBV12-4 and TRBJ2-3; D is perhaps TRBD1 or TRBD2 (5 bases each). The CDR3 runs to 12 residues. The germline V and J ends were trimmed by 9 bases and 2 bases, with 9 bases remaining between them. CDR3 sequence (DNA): TGTGCCAGTTGGGGGTACACAGATACGCAGTATTTT. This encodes CASWGYTDTQYF.

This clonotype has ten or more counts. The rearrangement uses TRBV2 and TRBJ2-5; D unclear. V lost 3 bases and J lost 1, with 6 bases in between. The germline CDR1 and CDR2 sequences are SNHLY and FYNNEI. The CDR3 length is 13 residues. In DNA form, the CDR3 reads TGTGCCAGCAGTGAGGGCGCCCAAGAGACCCAGTACTTC. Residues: CASSEGAQETQYF.

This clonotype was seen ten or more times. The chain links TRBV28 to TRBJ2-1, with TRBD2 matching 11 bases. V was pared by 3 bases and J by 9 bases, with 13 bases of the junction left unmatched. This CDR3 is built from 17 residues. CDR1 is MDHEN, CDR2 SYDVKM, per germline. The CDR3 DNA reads TGTGCCAGCAGTTTGGTTCTGACTAGCGGGAAAGTGCGTGAGCAGTTCTTC. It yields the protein CASSLVLTSGKVREQFF.

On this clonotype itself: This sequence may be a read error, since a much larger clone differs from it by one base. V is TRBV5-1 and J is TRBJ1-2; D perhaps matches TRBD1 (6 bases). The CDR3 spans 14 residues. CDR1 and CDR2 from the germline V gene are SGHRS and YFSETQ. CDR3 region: CVSSFRTANYGYTF. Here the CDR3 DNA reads TGCGTCAGCAGCTTCCGGACAGCTAACTATGGCTACACCTTC.

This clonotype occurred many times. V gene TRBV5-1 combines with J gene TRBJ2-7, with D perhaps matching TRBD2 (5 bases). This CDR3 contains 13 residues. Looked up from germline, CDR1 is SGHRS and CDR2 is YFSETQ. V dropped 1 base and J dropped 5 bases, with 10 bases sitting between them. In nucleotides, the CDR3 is TGCGCCAGCAGCTTGTTGGGGAGCCACGAGCAGTACTTC. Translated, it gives CASSLLGSHEQYF.

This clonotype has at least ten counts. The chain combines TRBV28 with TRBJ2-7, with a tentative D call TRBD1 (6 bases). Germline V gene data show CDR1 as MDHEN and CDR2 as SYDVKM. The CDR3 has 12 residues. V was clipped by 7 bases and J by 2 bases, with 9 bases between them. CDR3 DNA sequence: TGTGCCAGCAAGGGACACGCCTACGAGCAGTACTTC. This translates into CASKGHAYEQYF.